This TCR beta chain was found in a study of shared clonotypes between healthy human individuals. Study at large: Per donor, three plates held CD4 naive cells, three held CD4 memory, two held CD8 naive and one held CD8 memory.

Whole-study results and caveats: Clonotype sharing among donors was thought likely to change with sequencing depth.

Remarks on this clone: Its target is not known.

Original data processing: ImmunoSEQ output lacked quality scores and full-length reads, limiting matched filtering. Here immunoSEQ multiplex PCR was the method, and the copy in TCRdb shows in-frame clones only, minus some. V, J and clone size are taken as reported in that table, and D and trimming were inferred from the DNA itself. The profile shows roughly 1.5 million clones, nearly 99% of them singletons. This clonotype was obtained from a man aged 25-40 years in good health. The sample was naive CD4+ T cells sorted from blood. Subset of the sample: CD45RA+ positively selected.

The CDR3 DNA follows: TGCGCCAGCAGCTTCGAAATCGGTAATGAGCAGTTCTTC. It translates to CASSFEIGNEQFF. This sequence joins TRBV5-1 and TRBJ2-1; D gene unclear. Trimming removed 2 bases at V and 7 bases at J, with 10 bases between. Germline V CDR1 and CDR2: SGHRS, YFSETQ. The CDR3 is 13 residues long.